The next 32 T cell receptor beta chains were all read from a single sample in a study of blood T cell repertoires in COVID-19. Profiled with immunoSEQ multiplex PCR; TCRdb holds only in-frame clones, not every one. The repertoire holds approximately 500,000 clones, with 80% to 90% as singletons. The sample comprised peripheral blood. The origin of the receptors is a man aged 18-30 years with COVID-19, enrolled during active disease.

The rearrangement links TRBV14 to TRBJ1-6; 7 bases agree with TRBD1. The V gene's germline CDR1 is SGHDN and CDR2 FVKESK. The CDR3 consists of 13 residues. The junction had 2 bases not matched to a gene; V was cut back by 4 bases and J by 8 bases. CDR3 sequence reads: CASSRQGDSPLHF. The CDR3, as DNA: TGTGCCAGCAGCCGGCAGGGGGATTCACCCCTCCACTTT.

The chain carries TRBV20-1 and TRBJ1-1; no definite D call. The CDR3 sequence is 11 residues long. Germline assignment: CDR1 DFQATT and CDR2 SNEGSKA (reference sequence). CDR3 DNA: TGCAGGGCCCGGGGAGGCGCTGAAGCTTTCTTT. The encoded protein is CRARGGAEAFF.

DNA for the CDR3: TGTGCCAGCAAGCTAGCGGACAACTCCTACAATGAGCAGTTCTTC. It yields the protein CASKLADNSYNEQFF. The V call is TRBV6-5, the J call TRBJ2-1, with 7 bases fitting TRBD2. Unmatched junction bases numbered 6, after V lost 7 bases and J lost 0 bases. CDR1 and CDR2 from the germline V gene are MNHEY and SVGAGI. The CDR3 length is 15 residues.

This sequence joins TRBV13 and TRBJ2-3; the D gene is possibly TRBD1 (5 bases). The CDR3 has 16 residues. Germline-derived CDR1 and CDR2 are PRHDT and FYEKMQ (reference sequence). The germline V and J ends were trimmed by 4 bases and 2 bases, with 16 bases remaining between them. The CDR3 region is CASSSKTVAYTDTQYF. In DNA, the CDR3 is TGTGCCAGCAGCTCGAAGACAGTAGCCTACACAGATACGCAGTATTTT.

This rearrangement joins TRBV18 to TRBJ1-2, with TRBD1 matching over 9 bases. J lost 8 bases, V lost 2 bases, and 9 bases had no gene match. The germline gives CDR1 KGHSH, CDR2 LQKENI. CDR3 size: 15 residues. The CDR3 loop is CASSPGTGRIGGYTF. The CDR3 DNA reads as TGTGCCAGCTCACCAGGGACAGGGCGGATCGGAGGCTACACCTTC.

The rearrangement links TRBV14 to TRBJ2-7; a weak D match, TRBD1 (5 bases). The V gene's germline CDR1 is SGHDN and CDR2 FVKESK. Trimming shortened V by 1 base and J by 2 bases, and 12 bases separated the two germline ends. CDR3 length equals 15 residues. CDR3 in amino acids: CASSQATGFPYEQYF. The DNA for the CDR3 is TGTGCCAGCAGCCAAGCAACAGGCTTCCCCTACGAGCAGTACTTC. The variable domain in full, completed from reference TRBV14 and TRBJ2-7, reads EAGVTQFPSHSVIEKGQTVTLRCDPISGHDNLYWYRRVMGKEIKFLLHFVKESKQDESGMPNNRFLAERTGGTYSTLKVQPAELEDSGVYFCASSQATGFPYEQYFGPGTRLTVT.

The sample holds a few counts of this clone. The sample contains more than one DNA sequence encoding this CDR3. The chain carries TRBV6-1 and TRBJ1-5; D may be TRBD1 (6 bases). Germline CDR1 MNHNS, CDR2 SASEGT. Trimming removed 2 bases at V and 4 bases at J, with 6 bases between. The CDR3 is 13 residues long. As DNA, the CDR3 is TGTGCCAGCAGTGAACAGGGGAATCAGCCCCAGCATTTT. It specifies CASSEQGNQPQHF.

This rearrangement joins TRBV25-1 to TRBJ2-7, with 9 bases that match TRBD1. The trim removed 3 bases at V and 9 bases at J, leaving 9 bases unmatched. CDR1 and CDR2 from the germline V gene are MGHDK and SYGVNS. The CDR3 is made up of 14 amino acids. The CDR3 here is CASSERDREWGQYF. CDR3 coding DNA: TGTGCCAGCAGTGAGAGGGACAGGGAATGGGGGCAGTACTTC.

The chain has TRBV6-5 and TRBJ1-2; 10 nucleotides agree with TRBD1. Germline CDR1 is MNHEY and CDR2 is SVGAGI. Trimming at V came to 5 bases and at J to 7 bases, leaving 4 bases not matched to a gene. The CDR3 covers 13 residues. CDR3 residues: CASSKDRGFGYTF. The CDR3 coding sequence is TGTGCCAGCAGTAAGGACAGGGGGTTTGGCTACACCTTC.

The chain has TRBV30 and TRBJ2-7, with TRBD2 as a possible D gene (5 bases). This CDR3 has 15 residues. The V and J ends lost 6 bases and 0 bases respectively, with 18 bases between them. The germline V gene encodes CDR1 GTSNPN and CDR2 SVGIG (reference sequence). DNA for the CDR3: TGTGCCTGCCCTAGCTGCCCTTTTAGCTCCTACGAGCAGTACTTC. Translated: CACPSCPFSSYEQYF.

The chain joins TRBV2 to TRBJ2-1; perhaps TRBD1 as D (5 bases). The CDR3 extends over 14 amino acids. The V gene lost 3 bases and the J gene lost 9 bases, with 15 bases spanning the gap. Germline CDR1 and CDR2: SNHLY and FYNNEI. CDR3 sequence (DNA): TGTGCCAGCAGTGAGGCCCCGGGTCAGGGTGAGCAGTTCTTC. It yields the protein CASSEAPGQGEQFF. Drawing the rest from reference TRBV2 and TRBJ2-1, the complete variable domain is EPEVTQTPSHQVTQMGQEVILRCVPISNHLYFYWYRQILGQKVEFLVSFYNNEISEKSEIFDDQFSVERPDGSNFTLKIRSTKLEDSAMYFCASSEAPGQGEQFFGPGTRLTVL.

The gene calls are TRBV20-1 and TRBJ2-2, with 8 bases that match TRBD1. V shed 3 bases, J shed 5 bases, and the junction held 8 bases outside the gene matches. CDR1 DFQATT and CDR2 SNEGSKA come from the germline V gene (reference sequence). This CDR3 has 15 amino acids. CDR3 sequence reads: CSASNRGRWTGELFF. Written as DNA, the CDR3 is TGCAGTGCTAGTAACAGGGGGAGGTGGACCGGGGAGCTGTTTTTT.

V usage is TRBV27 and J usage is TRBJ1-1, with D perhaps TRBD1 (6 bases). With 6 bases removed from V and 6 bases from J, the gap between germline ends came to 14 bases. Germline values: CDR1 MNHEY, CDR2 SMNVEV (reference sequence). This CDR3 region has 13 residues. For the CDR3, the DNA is TGTGCCAGCAGCAACAACGAGGGGGCTGAAGCTTTCTTT. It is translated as CASSNNEGAEAFF.

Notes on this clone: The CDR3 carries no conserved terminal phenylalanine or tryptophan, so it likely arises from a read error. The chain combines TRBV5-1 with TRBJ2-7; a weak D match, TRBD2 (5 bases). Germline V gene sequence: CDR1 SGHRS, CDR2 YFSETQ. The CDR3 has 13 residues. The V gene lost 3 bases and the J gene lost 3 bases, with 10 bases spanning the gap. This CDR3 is CASSWAGFYEQYL. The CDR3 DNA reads TGCGCCAGCAGCTGGGCGGGCTTCTACGAGCAGTACCTC.

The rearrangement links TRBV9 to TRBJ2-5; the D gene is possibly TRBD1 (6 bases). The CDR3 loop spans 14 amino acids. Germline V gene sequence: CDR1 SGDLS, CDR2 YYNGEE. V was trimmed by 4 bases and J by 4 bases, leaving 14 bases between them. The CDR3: CASSRASGAETQYF. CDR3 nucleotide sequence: TGTGCCAGCAGCCGAGCTTCAGGGGCAGAGACCCAGTACTTC.

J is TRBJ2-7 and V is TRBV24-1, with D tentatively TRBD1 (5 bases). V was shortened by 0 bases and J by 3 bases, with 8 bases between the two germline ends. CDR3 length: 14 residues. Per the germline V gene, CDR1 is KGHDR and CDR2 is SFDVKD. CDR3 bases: TGTGCCACCAGTGATTTGGACAGACACTACGAGCAGTACTTC. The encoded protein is CATSDLDRHYEQYF.

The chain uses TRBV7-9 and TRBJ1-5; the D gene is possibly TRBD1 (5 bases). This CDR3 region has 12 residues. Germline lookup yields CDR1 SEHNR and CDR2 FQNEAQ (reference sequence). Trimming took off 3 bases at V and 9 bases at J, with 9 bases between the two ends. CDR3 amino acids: CASSFGARPQHF. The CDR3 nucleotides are TGTGCCAGCAGCTTTGGGGCTAGGCCCCAGCATTTT.

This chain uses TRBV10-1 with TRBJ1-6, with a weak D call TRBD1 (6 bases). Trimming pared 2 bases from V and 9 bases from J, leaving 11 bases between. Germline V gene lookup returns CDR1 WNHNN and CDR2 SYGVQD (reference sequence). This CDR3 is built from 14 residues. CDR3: CASSEAGAGSPLHF. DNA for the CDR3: TGCGCCAGCAGTGAGGCAGGGGCCGGTTCACCCCTCCACTTT.

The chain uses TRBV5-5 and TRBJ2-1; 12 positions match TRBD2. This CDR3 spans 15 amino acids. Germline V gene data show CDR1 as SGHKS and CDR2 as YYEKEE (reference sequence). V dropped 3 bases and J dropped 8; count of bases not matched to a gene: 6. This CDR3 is CASSSVTSGSHEQFF. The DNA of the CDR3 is TGTGCCAGCAGCTCAGTGACTAGCGGGAGCCATGAGCAGTTCTTC.

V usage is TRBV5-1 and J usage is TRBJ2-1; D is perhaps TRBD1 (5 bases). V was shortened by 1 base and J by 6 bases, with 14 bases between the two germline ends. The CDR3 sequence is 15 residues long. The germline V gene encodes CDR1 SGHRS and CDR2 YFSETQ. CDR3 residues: CASSLTQGSSNEQFF. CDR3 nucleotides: TGCGCCAGCAGCTTGACCCAGGGTTCTAGCAATGAGCAGTTCTTC.

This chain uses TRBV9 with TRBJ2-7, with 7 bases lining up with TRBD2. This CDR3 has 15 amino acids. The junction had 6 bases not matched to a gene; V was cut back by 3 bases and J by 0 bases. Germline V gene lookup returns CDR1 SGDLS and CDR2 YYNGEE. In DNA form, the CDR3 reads TGTGCCAGCAGCGGACTAGCAGAGAGCTCCTACGAGCAGTACTTC. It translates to CASSGLAESSYEQYF. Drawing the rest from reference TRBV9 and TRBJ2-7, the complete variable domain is DSGVTQTPKHLITATGQRVTLRCSPRSGDLSVYWYQQSLDQGLQFLIQYYNGEERAKGNILERFSAQQFPDLHSELNLSSLELGDSALYFCASSGLAESSYEQYFGPGTRLTVT.

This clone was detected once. CDR3 sequence: CASSSSTYEQFF. The CDR3 DNA reads TGCGCCAGCAGCTCTTCTACGTATGAGCAGTTCTTC. The J gene is TRBJ2-1, the V gene TRBV4-1; no definite D call. This CDR3 is built from 12 residues. Trimming cost V 5 bases and J 8 bases, with 10 bases left between them. In germline, CDR1 is MGHRA, CDR2 YSYEKL.

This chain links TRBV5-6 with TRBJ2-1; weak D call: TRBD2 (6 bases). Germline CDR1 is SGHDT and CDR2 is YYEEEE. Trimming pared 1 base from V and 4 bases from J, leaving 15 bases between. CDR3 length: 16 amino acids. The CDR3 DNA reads TGTGCCAGCAGCTTGACGGGGAGGATTAGGTACAATGAGCAGTTCTTC. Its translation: CASSLTGRIRYNEQFF.

The CDR3 nucleotides are TGTGCCAGCAGCTTAGATTTGCTATCAGATACGCAGTATTTT. Its translation: CASSLDLLSDTQYF. The V and J genes are TRBV7-8 and TRBJ2-3; D is unresolved. V dropped 1 base and J dropped 4 bases, with 9 bases sitting between them. The germline V gene encodes CDR1 SGHVS and CDR2 FQNEAQ. The CDR3 runs 14 residues.

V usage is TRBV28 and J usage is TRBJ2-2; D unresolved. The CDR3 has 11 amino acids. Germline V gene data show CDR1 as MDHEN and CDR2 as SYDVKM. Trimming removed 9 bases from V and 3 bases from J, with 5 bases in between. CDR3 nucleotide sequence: TGTGCCAGTACATACACCGGGGAGCTGTTTTTT. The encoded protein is CASTYTGELFF.

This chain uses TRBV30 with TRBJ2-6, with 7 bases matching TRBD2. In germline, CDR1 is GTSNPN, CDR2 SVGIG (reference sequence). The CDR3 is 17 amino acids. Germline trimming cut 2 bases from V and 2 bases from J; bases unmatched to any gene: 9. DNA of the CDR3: TGTGCCTGGAGTCCCCGGACTAGATCGACTGGGGCCAACGTCCTGACTTTC. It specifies CAWSPRTRSTGANVLTF.

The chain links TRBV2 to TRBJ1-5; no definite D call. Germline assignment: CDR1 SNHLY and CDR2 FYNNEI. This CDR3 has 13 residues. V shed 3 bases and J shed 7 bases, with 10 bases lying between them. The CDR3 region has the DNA TGTGCCAGCAGTGAGGAGTTCTCCCAGCCCCAGCATTTT. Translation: CASSEEFSQPQHF.

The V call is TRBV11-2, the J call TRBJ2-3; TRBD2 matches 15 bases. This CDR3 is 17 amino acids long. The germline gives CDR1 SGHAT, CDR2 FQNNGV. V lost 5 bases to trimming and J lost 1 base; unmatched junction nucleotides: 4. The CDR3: CASSPRTSGGGTDTQYF. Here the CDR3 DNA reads TGTGCCAGCAGCCCTAGGACTAGCGGGGGGGGCACAGATACGCAGTATTTT.

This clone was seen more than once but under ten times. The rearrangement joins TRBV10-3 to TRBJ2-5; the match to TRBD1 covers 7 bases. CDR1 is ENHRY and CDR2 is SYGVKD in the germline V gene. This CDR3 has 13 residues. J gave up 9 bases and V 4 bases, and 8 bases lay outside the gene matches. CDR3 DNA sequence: TGTGCCATCAGTGTAGAGGGGGCTGGGGCCCAGTACTTC. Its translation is CAISVEGAGAQYF.

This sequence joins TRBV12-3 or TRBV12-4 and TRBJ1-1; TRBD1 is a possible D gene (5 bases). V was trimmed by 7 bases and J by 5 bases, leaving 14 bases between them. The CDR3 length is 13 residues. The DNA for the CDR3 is TGTGCCAGCAAGACAGTCCGCGGTACTGAAGCTTTCTTT. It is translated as CASKTVRGTEAFF.

CDR3 in amino acids: CASGLWGAEQFF. The CDR3 DNA reads TGTGCTAGTGGTTTGTGGGGAGCTGAGCAGTTCTTC. V usage is TRBV12-5 and J usage is TRBJ2-1, with D perhaps TRBD2 (5 bases). Per germline, CDR1 LGHNT and CDR2 FRNRAP. This CDR3 is built from 12 residues. The V and J ends lost 2 bases and 9 bases respectively, with 8 bases between them.

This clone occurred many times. The DNA for the CDR3 is TGTGCCAGCTCACCCGACAGGCACAACACCGGGGAGCTGTTTTTT. It encodes CASSPDRHNTGELFF. The chain is built from TRBV18 and TRBJ2-2; TRBD1 might be the D (6 bases). CDR1 is KGHSH, CDR2 LQKENI, per germline. V lost 3 bases and J lost 2, with 10 bases in between. CDR3 length: 15 residues.